This T cell receptor (beta chain) was obtained from a study of T-cell memory formation after mild COVID-19. Looking at the study overall: TCR clustering was largely donor specific. The study, taken as a whole, reports: The finding that pre-infection memory included some responding clones suggested that cross-reactive memory joined. Mainly CM and EM harbored the contracting CD4+ clones; mainly EMRA harbored the CD8+ ones. What remained unconfirmed was the SARS-CoV-2 specificity of second-wave clones peaking on day 37.

This clonotype was observed a handful of times. Its antigen is still unknown. The CDR3 is made up of 14 amino acids. Germline CDR1 is SQVTM and CDR2 is ANQGSEA. V trimming: 5 bases; J trimming: 2 bases; junction bases outside the gene matches: 6. TCRdb fed the 5' RACE reads into MiXCR, producing one record per CDR3 protein. The sample has around 420,000 distinct CDR3 sequences, 20% to 25% seen once. The chain has TRBV29-1 and TRBJ2-7; 10 bases are shared with TRBD2. The source material was PBMCs or a T cell subset sorted from them (not recorded which). This clonotype was sampled from an adult woman who had mild COVID-19 (a few samples of this study predate the infection). Cell type and time point are not known. CDR3 DNA: TGCAGCGTTAACCCTAGCGGGGGACCCTACGAGCAGTACTTC. It specifies CSVNPSGGPYEQYF.